The 19 T cell receptor beta chains below all came from one sample that was sequenced in a study of blood T cell repertoires in COVID-19. The method was immunoSEQ multiplex PCR; TCRdb's version includes in-frame clones alone and lacks a portion of them. The sample carries some 200,000 clones, roughly nine tenths recorded once. Sequenced material: peripheral blood. Receptors were obtained from a woman between 55 and 75 years old with COVID-19, enrolled during active disease.

This clone was detected once. This sequence joins TRBV9 and TRBJ2-5; 9 positions match TRBD2. J was trimmed by 5 bases and V by 0 bases; bases with no gene match: 11. Looked up from germline, CDR1 is SGDLS and CDR2 is YYNGEE. The CDR3 is 17 amino acids. In DNA, the CDR3 is TGTGCCAGCAGCGTAGGTATAATAGCGGGAGTCGCGGAGACCCAGTACTTC. Its translation: CASSVGIIAGVAETQYF. Full variable domain (remainder filled in from reference TRBV9 and TRBJ2-5): DSGVTQTPKHLITATGQRVTLRCSPRSGDLSVYWYQQSLDQGLQFLIQYYNGEERAKGNILERFSAQQFPDLHSELNLSSLELGDSALYFCASSVGIIAGVAETQYFGPGTRLLVL.

The V gene is TRBV6-5, the J gene TRBJ1-3; D is ambiguous. The V and J ends lost 6 bases and 2 bases respectively, with 14 bases between them. This CDR3 has 15 residues. From germline, CDR1 is MNHEY and CDR2 SVGAGI. In nucleotides, the CDR3 is TGTGCCAGCAGCAGGATTGGGAGGGCTGGAAACACCATATATTTT. This gives the protein CASSRIGRAGNTIYF.

Here the CDR3 DNA reads TGTGCCAGCAGCTCCGGACAATCGAGCTCCTACAATGAGCAGTTCTTC. Residues: CASSSGQSSSYNEQFF. V and J are TRBV5-4 and TRBJ2-1, with D perhaps TRBD1 (5 bases). This CDR3 has 16 residues. Trimming removed 3 bases at V and 0 bases at J, with 13 bases between. Looked up from germline, CDR1 is SGHNT and CDR2 is YYREEE (reference sequence).

The chain uses TRBV27 and TRBJ2-7; 9 positions match TRBD1. Germline values: CDR1 MNHEY, CDR2 SMNVEV (reference sequence). V shed 1 base, J shed 7 bases, and the junction held 17 bases outside the gene matches. CDR3 size: 18 residues. The CDR3 DNA reads TGTGCCAGCAGTTTATACTCACCCCCCTCGGGACAGGGAATGGAGCAGTACTTC. Its translation is CASSLYSPPSGQGMEQYF.

The V and J genes are TRBV28 and TRBJ2-1; TRBD2 aligns across 7 bases. Looked up from germline, CDR1 is MDHEN and CDR2 is SYDVKM. CDR3 size: 15 residues. The V segment lost 2 bases and the J segment 7 bases; nucleotides outside the gene matches: 8. As DNA, the CDR3 is TGTGCCAGCAGTTTAGTAGCGATCGGGAGGAATGAGCAGTTCTTC. Translated, it gives CASSLVAIGRNEQFF.

This clone was counted once. This chain uses TRBV5-4 with TRBJ1-2; D might be TRBD1 (5 bases). Germline CDR1 and CDR2: SGHNT and YYREEE (reference sequence). This CDR3 is built from 16 residues. V dropped 0 bases and J dropped 6 bases, with 18 bases sitting between them. Written as DNA, the CDR3 is TGTGCCAGCAGCTTGGGCGGCGGGGGGGTTTCAAATGGCTACACCTTC. It encodes CASSLGGGGVSNGYTF.

This clone was recorded only once. The chain links TRBV4-3 to TRBJ2-2; 11 nucleotides agree with TRBD2. This CDR3 region has 17 residues. The V segment lost 0 bases and the J segment 0 bases; nucleotides outside the gene matches: 0. The V gene's germline CDR1 is LGHNA and CDR2 YSLEER. The CDR3 DNA reads TGCGCCAGCAGCCAAGAGGGACTAGCGGCGAACACCGGGGAGCTGTTTTTT. It specifies CASSQEGLAANTGELFF.

J is TRBJ2-1 and V is TRBV10-3; 14 positions agree with TRBD2. The CDR3 is made up of 18 amino acids. Germline V gives CDR1 ENHRY, CDR2 SYGVKD. J was trimmed by 2 bases and V by 3 bases; bases with no gene match: 6. The CDR3 loop reads CAISDGTSGSTAYNEQFF. CDR3 DNA: TGTGCCATCAGTGACGGGACTAGCGGGAGTACGGCCTACAATGAGCAGTTCTTC.

The chain combines TRBV12-3 or TRBV12-4 with TRBJ2-7; a weak D match, TRBD2 (5 bases). CDR3 length equals 13 residues. Trimming removed 3 bases from V and 6 bases from J, with 12 bases in between. The CDR3 sequence is CASSFGELSEQYF. The CDR3 nucleotides read TGTGCCAGCAGTTTTGGGGAGCTAAGCGAGCAGTACTTC.

The V and J genes are TRBV6-6 and TRBJ1-2; D possibly corresponds to TRBD1 (5 bases). The CDR3 extends over 13 amino acids. V was cut by 0 bases and J by 8 bases, with 10 bases left in between. CDR1 is MNHNY and CDR2 is SVGAGI in the germline V gene (reference sequence). The CDR3 sequence: CASSYSGEGGYTF. CDR3 DNA: TGTGCCAGCAGTTACTCAGGGGAGGGGGGCTACACCTTC.

In this sample, this clone turned up a few times. This chain connects TRBV9 to TRBJ1-5; 10 positions match TRBD1. CDR3 size: 16 residues. Losses at the gene ends were 3 bases for V and 1 base for J; bases not matched to a gene: 4. In germline, CDR1 is SGDLS, CDR2 YYNGEE. The CDR3 is CASSDDRGLSNQPQHF. Here the CDR3 DNA reads TGTGCCAGCAGCGACGACAGGGGGCTCAGCAATCAGCCCCAGCATTTT. Variable domain in full (rest from reference TRBV9 and TRBJ1-5): DSGVTQTPKHLITATGQRVTLRCSPRSGDLSVYWYQQSLDQGLQFLIQYYNGEERAKGNILERFSAQQFPDLHSELNLSSLELGDSALYFCASSDDRGLSNQPQHFGDGTRLSIL.

The chain has TRBV5-6 and TRBJ2-3; 7 nucleotides match TRBD1. Germline V gene lookup returns CDR1 SGHDT and CDR2 YYEEEE. The CDR3 covers 12 residues. The trim removed 5 bases at V and 4 bases at J, leaving 1 base unmatched. In nucleotides, the CDR3 is TGTGCCAGCAGGCAGGGGGCAGATACGCAGTATTTT. It translates to CASRQGADTQYF.

The chain uses TRBV4-2 and TRBJ1-3, with 7 bases matching TRBD1. Germline V gene lookup returns CDR1 LGHNA and CDR2 YNFKEQ. The V segment lost 4 bases and the J segment 0 bases; nucleotides outside the gene matches: 21. This CDR3 spans 21 amino acids. DNA of the CDR3: TGTGCCAGCAGCCTGCATCAAACGCCGGGACAGAGGACTAACTCTGGAAACACCATATATTTT. Protein product: CASSLHQTPGQRTNSGNTIYF.

The chain links TRBV5-1 to TRBJ1-1; 7 nucleotides line up with TRBD1. CDR3 length equals 15 residues. The ends lost 4 bases at V and 3 bases at J; junction bases unmatched: 9. The V gene's germline CDR1 is SGHRS and CDR2 YFSETQ. CDR3 DNA: TGCGCCAGCAGCCTGGAACAGGGGATATACACTGAAGCTTTCTTT. It translates to CASSLEQGIYTEAFF.

This clone has more than one count but fewer than ten. The chain couples TRBV6-4 to TRBJ2-2, with 10 positions matching TRBD1. The CDR3 loop spans 15 amino acids. Germline V lookup: CDR1 MRHNA, CDR2 SNTAGT. The V and J ends lost 3 bases and 3 bases, in that order; junction bases with no gene match: 1. The CDR3 DNA is TGTGCCAGCAGTGAGGGGACAGGGGACACCGGGGAGCTGTTTTTT. It translates to CASSEGTGDTGELFF.

The genes are TRBV3-1 (or the pseudogene TRBV3-2) and TRBJ2-3, with 8 bases fitting TRBD2. Germline V gene data show CDR1 as LGHDT and CDR2 as YNNKEL (reference sequence). V lost 1 base, J lost 11 bases, and 2 bases stayed unmatched. CDR3 length equals 12 residues. CDR3 residues: CASSQGLAGQYF. CDR3 DNA: TGTGCCAGCAGCCAAGGGCTAGCGGGGCAGTATTTT.

This chain connects TRBV11-2 to TRBJ1-6; D unresolved. V lost 5 bases to trimming and J lost 5 bases, with 16 bases between them. Germline CDR1 reads SGHAT; CDR2 reads FQNNGV. The CDR3 has 16 amino acids. The CDR3 sequence: CASSRRGIYDNSPLHF. CDR3 coding DNA: TGTGCCAGCAGCCGGAGAGGGATCTATGATAATTCACCCCTCCACTTT. Based on the CDR3 plus reference TRBV11-2 and TRBJ1-6, the full variable domain is EAGVAQSPRYKIIEKRQSVAFWCNPISGHATLYWYQQILGQGPKLLIQFQNNGVVDDSQLPKDRFSAERLKGVDSTLKIQPAKLEDSAVYLCASSRRGIYDNSPLHFGNGTRLTVT.

This chain links TRBV9 with TRBJ2-2; D gene ambiguous. The germline gives CDR1 SGDLS, CDR2 YYNGEE. The CDR3 has 15 residues. V lost 0 bases to trimming and J lost 0 bases, with 6 bases between them. Here the CDR3 reads CASSVAVSNTGELFF. The CDR3 DNA reads as TGTGCCAGCAGCGTAGCGGTGTCGAACACCGGGGAGCTGTTTTTT.

In this sample, this clone turned up once. V usage is TRBV30 and J usage is TRBJ2-5; 9 nucleotides line up with TRBD2. Losses at the gene ends were 0 bases for V and 5 bases for J; bases not matched to a gene: 10. The germline V gene has CDR1 GTSNPN and CDR2 SVGIG (reference sequence). The CDR3 is 16 amino acids. Written as DNA, the CDR3 is TGTGCCTGGAGTGTATCCCGCGGGAGGGCCGTCGAGACCCAGTACTTC. Translation gives CAWSVSRGRAVETQYF.